The clone carrying this T cell receptor (beta chain) was seen once. Its antigen remains unidentified. Random hexamers primed reverse transcription of roughly 0.45 to 1 ug RNA. Each CDR3 protein gets one entry after TCRdb re-called the immunoSEQ multiplex PCR reads with MiXCR. The repertoire consists of roughly 80,000 distinct CDR3 sequences, with 94% occurring once and the leading ten covering about 0.5%. The data originate from a study of CD8 T cells in Susac syndrome. Study-wide points: Susac-specific public clones were found in both the total CD8+ and the CD8+ TEMRA repertoires, with sixteen in the former and roughly five in the latter.

As judged by recently defined diagnostic criteria, patients with Susac syndrome had definite or probable disease. CDR3 length: 16 residues. Specimen: CD8+ T cells from PBMCs. This chain joins TRBV12-2 and TRBJ2-5; the DNA was not compared with TRBD2, the D call given in the table. TRBV12-2 is deemed a pseudogene. The receptor's source is a human donor with Susac syndrome. The CDR3 loop is CASRLGGWTSKETQYF. The CDR3 DNA reads as TGTGCAAGTCGCTTAGGGGGTTGGACTAGCAAAGAGACCCAGTACTTC.